The source of this TCR beta chain is a study of post-analysis software for immune sequencing data. CDR1 and CDR2 from the germline V gene are MDHEN and SYDVKM. The J segment lost 5 bases and the V segment lost 10 bases, leaving 10 bases of the junction unmatched. The CDR3 runs to 14 residues. On this clonotype itself: Its antigen remains unidentified.

TCR beta cDNA libraries included unique molecular identifiers. T cells numbering roughly 0.95 to 10 million gave rise to a few hundred thousand cDNA molecules. From the PCR reads, TCRdb called clonotypes with MiXCR, one entry per CDR3 protein. The profile covers about 500,000 distinct CDR3 sequences, with nearly 45% appearing a single time and roughly an eighth taken by the ten largest. Overall study results and limits: Among four to six TRBV segments more frequent in patients than controls were TRBV5-6, TRBV5-1 and TRBV20-1. In multiple sclerosis, normalized Chao1 diversity was significantly below that of controls. Samples sharing a preparation batch grouped tightly together when assessed by F measure.

This chain uses TRBV28 with TRBJ2-1; 8 bases are a match to TRBD2. The sequencing input was blood. This receptor was obtained from a girl aged 10 to 17 with multiple sclerosis. CDR3 in amino acids: CANSRLRGDNEQFF. DNA of the CDR3: TGTGCCAACTCAAGATTGCGGGGGGACAATGAGCAGTTCTTC.